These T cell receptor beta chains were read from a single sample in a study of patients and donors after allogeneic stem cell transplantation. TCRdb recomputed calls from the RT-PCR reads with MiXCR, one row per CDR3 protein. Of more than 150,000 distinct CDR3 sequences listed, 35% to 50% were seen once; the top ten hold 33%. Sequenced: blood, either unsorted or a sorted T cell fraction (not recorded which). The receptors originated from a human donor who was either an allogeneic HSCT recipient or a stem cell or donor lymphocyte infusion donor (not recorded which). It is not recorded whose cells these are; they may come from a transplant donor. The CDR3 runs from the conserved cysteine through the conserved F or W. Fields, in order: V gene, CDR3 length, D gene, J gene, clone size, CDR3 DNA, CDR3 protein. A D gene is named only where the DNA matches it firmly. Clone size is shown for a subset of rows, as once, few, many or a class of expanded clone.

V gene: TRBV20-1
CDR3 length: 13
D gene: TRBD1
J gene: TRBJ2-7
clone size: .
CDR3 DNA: TGCAGTGCTAGGACAGGGGGCGAATACGAGCAGTACTTC
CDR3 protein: CSARTGGEYEQYF

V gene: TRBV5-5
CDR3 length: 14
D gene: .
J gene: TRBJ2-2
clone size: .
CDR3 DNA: TGTGCCAGCAGCTTCGGACAGAACACCGGGGAGCTGTTTTTT
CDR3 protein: CASSFGQNTGELFF

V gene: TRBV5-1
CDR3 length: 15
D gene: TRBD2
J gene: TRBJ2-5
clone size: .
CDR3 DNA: TGCGCCAGCAGCTTAGCGGGAGGAAGGCAAGAGACCCAGTACTTC
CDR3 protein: CASSLAGGRQETQYF

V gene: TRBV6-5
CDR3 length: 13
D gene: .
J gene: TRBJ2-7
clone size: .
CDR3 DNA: TGTGCCAGCAGTTACGCCAGTTCCTACGAGCAGTACTTC
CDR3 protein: CASSYASSYEQYF

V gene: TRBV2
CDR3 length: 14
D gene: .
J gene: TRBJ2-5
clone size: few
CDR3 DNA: TGTGCCAGCAGTCTCCTTAGCGGCCAAGAGACCCAGTACTTC
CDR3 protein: CASSLLSGQETQYF

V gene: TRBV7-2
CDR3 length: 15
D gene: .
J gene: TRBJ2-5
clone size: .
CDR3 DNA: TGTGCCAGCAGCTGGCCCAGGGGATTACCGGAGACCCAGTACTTC
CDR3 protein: CASSWPRGLPETQYF

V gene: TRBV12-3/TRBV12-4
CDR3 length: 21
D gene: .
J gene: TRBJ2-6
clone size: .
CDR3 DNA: TGTGCCAGCAGTTTTTCCCGTACACCACCTAGTCCCCTCTCTGGGGCCAACGTCCTGACTTTC
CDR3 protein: CASSFSRTPPSPLSGANVLTF

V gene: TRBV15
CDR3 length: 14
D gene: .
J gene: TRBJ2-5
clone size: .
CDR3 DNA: TGTGCCACCAGCAGTCCAGGGGCCAGAGAGACCCAGTACTTC
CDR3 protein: CATSSPGARETQYF

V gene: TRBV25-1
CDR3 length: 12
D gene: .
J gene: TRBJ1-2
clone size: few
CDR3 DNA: TGTGCCAGCAGTGAGGCGTTACATGGCTACACCTTC
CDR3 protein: CASSEALHGYTF

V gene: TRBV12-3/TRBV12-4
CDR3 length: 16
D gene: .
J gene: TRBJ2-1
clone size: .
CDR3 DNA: TGTGCCAGCAGTTTAATGGGGGGTAGCGCCCACAATGAGCAGTTCTTC
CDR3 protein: CASSLMGGSAHNEQFF

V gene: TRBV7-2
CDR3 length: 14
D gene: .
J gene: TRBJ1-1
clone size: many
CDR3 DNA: TGTGCCAGCAGCGTAGTGGGGGGATCAGGTGAAGCTTTCTTT
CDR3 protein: CASSVVGGSGEAFF

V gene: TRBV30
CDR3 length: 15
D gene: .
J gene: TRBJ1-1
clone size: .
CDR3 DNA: TGTGCCTGGAGTGTATCCTTCGGGGGGAATACTGAAGCTTTCTTT
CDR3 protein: CAWSVSFGGNTEAFF

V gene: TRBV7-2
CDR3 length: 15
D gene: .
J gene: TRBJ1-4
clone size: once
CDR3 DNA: TGTGCCAGCAGCTCCTCAGGGAAGACTAATGAAAAACTGTTTTTT
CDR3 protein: CASSSSGKTNEKLFF

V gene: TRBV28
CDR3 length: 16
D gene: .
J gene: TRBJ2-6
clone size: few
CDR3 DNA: TGTGCCAGCAGTTTACCCCCCCAGGGGGGGACCAACGTCCTGACTTTC
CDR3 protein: CASSLPPQGGTNVLTF

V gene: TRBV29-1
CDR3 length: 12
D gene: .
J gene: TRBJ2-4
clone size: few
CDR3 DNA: TGCAGCGCCCGATTAGCCAAAAACATTCAGTACTTC
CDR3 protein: CSARLAKNIQYF

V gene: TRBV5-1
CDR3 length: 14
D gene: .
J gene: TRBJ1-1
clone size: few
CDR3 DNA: TGCGCCAGCAGCCTCTGGCAGTCGAACACTGAAGCTTTCTTT
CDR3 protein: CASSLWQSNTEAFF

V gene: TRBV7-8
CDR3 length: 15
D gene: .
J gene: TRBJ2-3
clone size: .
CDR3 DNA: TGTGCCAGCAGCTTAGAACAGGGGAGGACAGATACGCAGTATTTT
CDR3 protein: CASSLEQGRTDTQYF

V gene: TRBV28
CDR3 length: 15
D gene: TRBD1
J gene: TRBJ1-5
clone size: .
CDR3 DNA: TGTGCCAGCAGTTCCCATGACAGGGGGGATCAGCCCCAGCATTTT
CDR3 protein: CASSSHDRGDQPQHF

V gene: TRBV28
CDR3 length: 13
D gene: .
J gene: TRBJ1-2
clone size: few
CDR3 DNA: TGTGCCAGCAGTCCACAGCCTTACTATGGCTACACCTTC
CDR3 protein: CASSPQPYYGYTF

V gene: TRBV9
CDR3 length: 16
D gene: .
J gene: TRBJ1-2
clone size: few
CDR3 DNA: TGTGCCAGCAGCCCCACCGCCTCGACGGCTAACTATGGCTACACCTTC
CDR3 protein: CASSPTASTANYGYTF

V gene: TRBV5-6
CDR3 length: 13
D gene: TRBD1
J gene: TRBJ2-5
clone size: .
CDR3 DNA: TGTGCCAGCAGCCTGACAGGGATCGAGACCCAGTACTTC
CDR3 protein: CASSLTGIETQYF

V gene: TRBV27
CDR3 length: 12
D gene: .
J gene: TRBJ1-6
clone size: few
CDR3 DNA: TGTGCCAGCAGTAAAGGAAATTCACCCCTCCACTTT
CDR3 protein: CASSKGNSPLHF

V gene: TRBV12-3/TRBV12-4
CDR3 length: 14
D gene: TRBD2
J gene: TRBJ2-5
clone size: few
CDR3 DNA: TGTGCCAGCAGTTCACTAGCGGGAGTGGTGACCCAGTACTTC
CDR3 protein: CASSSLAGVVTQYF

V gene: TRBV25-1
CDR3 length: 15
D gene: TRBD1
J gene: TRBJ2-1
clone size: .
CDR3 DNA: TGTGCCAGCAGTGAGGGACAGGGGCTAAGGGATGAGCAGTTCTTC
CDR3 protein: CASSEGQGLRDEQFF

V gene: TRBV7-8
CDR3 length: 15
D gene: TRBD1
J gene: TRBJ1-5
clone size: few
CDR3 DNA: TGTGCCAGCAGAGGTACGGGACAGGGGATTCAGCCCCAGCATTTT
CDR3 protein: CASRGTGQGIQPQHF

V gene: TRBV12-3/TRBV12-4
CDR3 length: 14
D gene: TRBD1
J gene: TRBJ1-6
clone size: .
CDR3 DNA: TGTGCCAGCAGTTTGGATCAGGGGGTTTCACCCCTCCACTTT
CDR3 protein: CASSLDQGVSPLHF

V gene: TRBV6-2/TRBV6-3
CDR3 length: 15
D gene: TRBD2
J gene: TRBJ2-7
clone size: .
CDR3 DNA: TGTGCCAGCAGTTCGCTCCGGGACTACTTCTACGAGCAGTACTTC
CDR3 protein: CASSSLRDYFYEQYF

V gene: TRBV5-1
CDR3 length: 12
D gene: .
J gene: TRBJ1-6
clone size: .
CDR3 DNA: TGCGCCAGCAGCTCAAATAATTCACCCCTCCACTTT
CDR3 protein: CASSSNNSPLHF

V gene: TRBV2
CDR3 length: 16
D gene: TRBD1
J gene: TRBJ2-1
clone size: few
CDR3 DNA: TGTGCCAGCAGTTCCCGAGACAGGGGCTCCTACAATGAGCAGTTCTTC
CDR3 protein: CASSSRDRGSYNEQFF

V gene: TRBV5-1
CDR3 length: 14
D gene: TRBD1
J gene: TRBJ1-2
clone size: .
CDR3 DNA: TGCGCCAGCAGCACGGGACAGGGGGCGGGCGGCTACACCTTC
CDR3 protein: CASSTGQGAGGYTF

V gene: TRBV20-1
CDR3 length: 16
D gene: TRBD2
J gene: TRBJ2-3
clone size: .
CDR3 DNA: TGCAGTGCTCGGCCTAGCGGTTACCCTAGCACAGATACGCAGTATTTT
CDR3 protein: CSARPSGYPSTDTQYF

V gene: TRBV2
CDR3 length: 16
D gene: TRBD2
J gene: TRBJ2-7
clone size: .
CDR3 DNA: TGTGCCAGCAGTGAAGGTCTAGCGGGAGGGCCGGGCGAGCAGTACTTC
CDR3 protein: CASSEGLAGGPGEQYF

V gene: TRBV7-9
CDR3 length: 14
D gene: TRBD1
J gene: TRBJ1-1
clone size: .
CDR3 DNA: TGTGCCTGCAGGGAACAGGGGGCGGTCGTAGAAGCTTTCTTT
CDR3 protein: CACREQGAVVEAFF

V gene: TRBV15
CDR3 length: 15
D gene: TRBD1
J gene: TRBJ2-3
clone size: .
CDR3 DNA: TGTGCCACCATTACAAGAGAGGGGGCGGGAGATACGCAGTATTTT
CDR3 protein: CATITREGAGDTQYF

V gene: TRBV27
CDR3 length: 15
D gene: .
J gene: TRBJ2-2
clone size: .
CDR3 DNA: TGTGCCAGCACCACCTTGCTAGGGGGTTCCGGGGAGCTGTTTTTT
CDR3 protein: CASTTLLGGSGELFF

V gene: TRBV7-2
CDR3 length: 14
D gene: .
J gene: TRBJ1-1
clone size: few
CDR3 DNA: TGTGCCAGCAGCTTAGCGATCGGTCCTAGGAAAGCTTTCTTT
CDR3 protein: CASSLAIGPRKAFF

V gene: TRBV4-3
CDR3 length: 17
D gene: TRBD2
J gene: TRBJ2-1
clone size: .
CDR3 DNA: TGCGCCAGCAGCCAAGGTCCAGGGGGGCTAGCGGGAAATGAGCAGTTCTTC
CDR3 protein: CASSQGPGGLAGNEQFF

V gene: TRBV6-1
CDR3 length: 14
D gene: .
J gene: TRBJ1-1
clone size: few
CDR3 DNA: TGTGCCAGCAGTGAAAATGGTGCGGTCACTGAAGCTTTCTTT
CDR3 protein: CASSENGAVTEAFF

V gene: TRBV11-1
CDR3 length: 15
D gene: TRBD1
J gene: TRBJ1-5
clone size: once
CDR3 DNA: TGTGCCAGCAGCTCCGGGACAGGCGACAATCAGCCCCAGCATTTT
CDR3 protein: CASSSGTGDNQPQHF

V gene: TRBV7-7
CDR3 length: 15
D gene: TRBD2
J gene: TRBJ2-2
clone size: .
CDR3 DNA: TGTGCCAGCAGCTTAGTCACGGGAGGGACCGGGGAGCTGTTTTTT
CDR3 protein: CASSLVTGGTGELFF

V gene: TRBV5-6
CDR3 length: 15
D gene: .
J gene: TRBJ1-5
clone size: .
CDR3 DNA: TGTGCCAGCAGCCGAACAAGAGATAGTGGACAGCCCCAGCATTTT
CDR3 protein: CASSRTRDSGQPQHF

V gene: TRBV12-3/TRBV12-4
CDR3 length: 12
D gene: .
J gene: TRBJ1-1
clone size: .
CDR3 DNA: TGTGCCAGCAGTCCCACAGGACAATTTCAAGTTTTT
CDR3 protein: CASSPTGQFQVF

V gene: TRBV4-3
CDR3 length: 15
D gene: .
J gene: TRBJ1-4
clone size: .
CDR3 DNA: TGCGCCAGCAGCCAGGACAGCGGTCTTGGGGAAAAACTGTTTTTT
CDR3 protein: CASSQDSGLGEKLFF

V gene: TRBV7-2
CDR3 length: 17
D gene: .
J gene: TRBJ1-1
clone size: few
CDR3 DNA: TGTGCCAGCAGCTTACTGGAAGTGGGCGGACAGAACACTGAAGCTTTCTTT
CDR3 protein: CASSLLEVGGQNTEAFF

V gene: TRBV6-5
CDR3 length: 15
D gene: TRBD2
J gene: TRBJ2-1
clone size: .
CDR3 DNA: TGTGCCAGCAGTCCGCGGGAGGGCCTCGACAATGAGCAGTTCTTC
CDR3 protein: CASSPREGLDNEQFF

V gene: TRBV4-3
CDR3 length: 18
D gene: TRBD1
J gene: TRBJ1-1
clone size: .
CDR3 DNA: TGCGCCAGCAGCCAAGATCTCTTAGCCCAGGGGGGAGACACTGAAGCTTTCTTT
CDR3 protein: CASSQDLLAQGGDTEAFF

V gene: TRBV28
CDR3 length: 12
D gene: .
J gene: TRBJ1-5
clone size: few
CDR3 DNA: TGTGCCAGCAGTTTATCCGGGGGGCCCCAGCATTTT
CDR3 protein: CASSLSGGPQHF

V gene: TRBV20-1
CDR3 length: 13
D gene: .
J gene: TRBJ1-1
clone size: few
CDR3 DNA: TGCAGTGCTGATGGAGGGGGATCCACTGAAGCTTTCTTT
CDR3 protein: CSADGGGSTEAFF

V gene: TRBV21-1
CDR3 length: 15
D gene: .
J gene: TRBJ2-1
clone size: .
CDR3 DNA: TGTGCCAGGGGGAATGGGACAGGGTTAAACAATGAGCAGTTCTTC
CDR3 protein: CARGNGTGLNNEQFF

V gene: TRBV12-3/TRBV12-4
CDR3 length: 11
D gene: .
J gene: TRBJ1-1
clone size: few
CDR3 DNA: TGTGCCAGCATTCTAGGACGTCAAGCTTTCTTT
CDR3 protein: CASILGRQAFF

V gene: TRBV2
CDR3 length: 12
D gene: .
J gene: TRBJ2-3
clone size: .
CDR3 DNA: TGTGCCAGCTCCACGAGTGGAGATACGCAGTATTTT
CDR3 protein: CASSTSGDTQYF

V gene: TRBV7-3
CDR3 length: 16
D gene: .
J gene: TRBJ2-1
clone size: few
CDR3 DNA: TGTGCCAGCAGCCCTATCCCCCGGGAAGGCGTCAATGAGCAGTTCTTC
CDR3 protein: CASSPIPREGVNEQFF

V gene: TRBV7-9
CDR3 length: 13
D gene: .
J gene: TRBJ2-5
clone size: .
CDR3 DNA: TGTGCCAGCAGCCGTCCGGGGATGGAGACCCAGTACTTC
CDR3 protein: CASSRPGMETQYF

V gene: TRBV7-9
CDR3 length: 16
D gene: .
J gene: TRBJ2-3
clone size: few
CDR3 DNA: TGTGCCAGCAGCCCTACAGGACCAAGAGGGGTAGATACGCAGTATTTT
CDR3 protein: CASSPTGPRGVDTQYF

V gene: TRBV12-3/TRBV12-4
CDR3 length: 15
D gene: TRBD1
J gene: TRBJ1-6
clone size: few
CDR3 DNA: TGTGCCAGCAGTACCTCGGGACAGCCTAATTCACCCCTCCACTTT
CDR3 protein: CASSTSGQPNSPLHF

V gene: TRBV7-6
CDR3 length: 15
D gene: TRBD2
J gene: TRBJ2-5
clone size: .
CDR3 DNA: TGTGCCAGCAGCTCTAGCGGGTTCCTCCAAGAGACCCAGTACTTC
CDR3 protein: CASSSSGFLQETQYF

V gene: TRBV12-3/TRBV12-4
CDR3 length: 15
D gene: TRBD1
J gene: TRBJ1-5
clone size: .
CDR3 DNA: TGTGCCAGCAGCCCCGAACACAGGGGAGTACAGCCCCAGCATTTT
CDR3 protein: CASSPEHRGVQPQHF

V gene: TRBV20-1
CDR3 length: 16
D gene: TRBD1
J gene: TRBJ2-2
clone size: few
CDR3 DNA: TGCAGTGCTAACCCCCAGACAGGGTGGAACACCGGGGAGCTGTTTTTT
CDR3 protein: CSANPQTGWNTGELFF

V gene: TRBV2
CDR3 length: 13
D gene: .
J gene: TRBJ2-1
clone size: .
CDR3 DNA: TGTGCCAGCAGACTCTCAGGGATTGATGAGCAGTTCTTC
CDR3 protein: CASRLSGIDEQFF

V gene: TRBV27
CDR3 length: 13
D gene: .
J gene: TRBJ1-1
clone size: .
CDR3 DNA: TGTGCCAGCAGCCCGGTGGGGAGCATAGGGACTTTCTTT
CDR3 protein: CASSPVGSIGTFF